This T cell receptor beta chain was recorded in a study of blood T cell repertoires in COVID-19. On the study more broadly: The samples span acute and convalescent COVID-19 from the United States, Italy and Spain. The cDNA or gDNA used as material had been derived from T cells, B-cell-depleted T cells, or PBMCs.

V was shortened by 3 bases and J by 0 bases, with 9 bases between the two germline ends. This CDR3 spans 14 amino acids. The germline CDR1 and CDR2 sequences are SGDLS and YYNGEE. Patients of the Seattle cohort, enrolled during active infection, were followed longitudinally. In the source study's methods: From reference gene primer amplification, estimates of nucleated cell counts were derived. Repertoires were generated with immunoSEQ multiplex PCR, while TCRdb's copy carries only in-frame clones and drops some. The V and J calls and clone size were taken over from that table, and D and trimming were inferred from the DNA. The sample lists under 400,000 clones, around nine tenths occurring once.

The receptor comes from a woman aged 55-69 years with COVID-19, enrolled during active disease. Sample: peripheral blood. V gene TRBV9 combines with J gene TRBJ1-2; D ambiguous. The CDR3 DNA reads as TGTGCCAGCAGCGCCCGGCTAGCTAACTATGGCTACACCTTC. Translating gives CASSARLANYGYTF. The full variable domain, its missing parts supplied by reference TRBV9 and TRBJ1-2, is DSGVTQTPKHLITATGQRVTLRCSPRSGDLSVYWYQQSLDQGLQFLIQYYNGEERAKGNILERFSAQQFPDLHSELNLSSLELGDSALYFCASSARLANYGYTFGSGTRLTVV.